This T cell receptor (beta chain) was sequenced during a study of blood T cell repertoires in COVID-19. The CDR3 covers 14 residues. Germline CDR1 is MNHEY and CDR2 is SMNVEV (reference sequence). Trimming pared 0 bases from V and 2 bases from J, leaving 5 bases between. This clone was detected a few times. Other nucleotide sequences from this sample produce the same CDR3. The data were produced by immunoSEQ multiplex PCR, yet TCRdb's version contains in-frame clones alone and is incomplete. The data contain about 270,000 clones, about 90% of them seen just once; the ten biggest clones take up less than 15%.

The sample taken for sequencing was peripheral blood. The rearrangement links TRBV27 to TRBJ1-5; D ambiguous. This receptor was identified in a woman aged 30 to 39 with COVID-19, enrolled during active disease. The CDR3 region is CASSLSGGNQPQHF. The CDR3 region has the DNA TGTGCCAGCAGTTTATCGGGCGGCAATCAGCCCCAGCATTTT.